The source of this T cell receptor beta chain is a study of blood T cell repertoires in COVID-19. The CDR3 sequence is 14 residues long. Trimming stripped 2 bases from V and 8 bases from J, with 12 bases between. CDR1 is SGHAT and CDR2 is FQDESV in the germline V gene (reference sequence). As processed by the authors: Nucleated cell counts were estimated from reference gene primer amplification. Sequencing used immunoSEQ multiplex PCR; TCRdb keeps in-frame clones, though not all of them. V and J calls and clone size come straight from that table; D and trimming were deduced from the DNA. The data show about 200,000 clones, 86% seen once.

The receptor's source is a woman in her forties with acute COVID-19. V and J are TRBV11-1 and TRBJ1-4; D ambiguous. Sequencing was carried out using PBMCs or T cells enriched from blood (not recorded which). The CDR3 reads CASSLWPAGEKLFF. The CDR3 nucleotides are TGTGCCAGCAGCTTATGGCCGGCGGGGGAAAAACTGTTTTTT. The complete variable domain, with remaining parts taken from reference TRBV11-1 and TRBJ1-4, reads EAEVAQSPRYKITEKSQAVAFWCDPISGHATLYWYRQILGQGPELLVQFQDESVVDDSQLPKDRFSAERLKGVDSTLKIQPAELGDSAMYLCASSLWPAGEKLFFGSGTQLSVL.